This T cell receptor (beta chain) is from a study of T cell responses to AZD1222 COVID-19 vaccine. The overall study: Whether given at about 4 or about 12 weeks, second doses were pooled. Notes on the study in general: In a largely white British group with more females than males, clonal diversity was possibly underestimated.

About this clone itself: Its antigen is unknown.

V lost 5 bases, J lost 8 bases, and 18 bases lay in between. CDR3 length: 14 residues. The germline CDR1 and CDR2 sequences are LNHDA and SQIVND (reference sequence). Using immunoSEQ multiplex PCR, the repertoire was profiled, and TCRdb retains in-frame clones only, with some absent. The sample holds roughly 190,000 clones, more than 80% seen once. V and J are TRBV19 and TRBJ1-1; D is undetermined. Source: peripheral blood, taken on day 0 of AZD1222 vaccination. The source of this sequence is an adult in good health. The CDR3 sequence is CASSSDGRPGEAFF. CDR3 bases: TGTGCCAGTAGTTCCGACGGACGGCCGGGAGAAGCTTTCTTT.